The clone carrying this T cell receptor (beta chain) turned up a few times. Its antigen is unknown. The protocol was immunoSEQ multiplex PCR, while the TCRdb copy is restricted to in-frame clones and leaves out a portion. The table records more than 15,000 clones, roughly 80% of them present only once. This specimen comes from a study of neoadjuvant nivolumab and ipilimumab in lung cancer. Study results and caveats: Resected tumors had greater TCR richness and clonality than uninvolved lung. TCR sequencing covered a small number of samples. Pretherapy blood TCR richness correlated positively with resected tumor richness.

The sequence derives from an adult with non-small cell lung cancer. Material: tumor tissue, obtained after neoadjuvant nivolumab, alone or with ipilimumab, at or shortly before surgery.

The CDR3: CASSLVSGAEETQYF. The CDR3 nucleotides read TGTGCCAGCAGCTTAGTCTCAGGGGCCGAAGAGACCCAGTACTTC. This chain uses TRBV7-8 with TRBJ2-5, with a possible D match to TRBD1 (6 bases). Germline V CDR1 and CDR2: SGHVS, FQNEAQ. Trimming took 1 base from V and 3 from J, leaving 12 bases between them. This CDR3 contains 15 residues. Complete variable domain (other parts from reference TRBV7-8 and TRBJ2-5): GAGVSQSPRYKVAKRGQDVALRCDPISGHVSLFWYQQALGQGPEFLTYFQNEAQLDKSGLPSDRFFAERPEGSVSTLKIQRTQQEDSAVYLCASSLVSGAEETQYFGPGTRLLVL.